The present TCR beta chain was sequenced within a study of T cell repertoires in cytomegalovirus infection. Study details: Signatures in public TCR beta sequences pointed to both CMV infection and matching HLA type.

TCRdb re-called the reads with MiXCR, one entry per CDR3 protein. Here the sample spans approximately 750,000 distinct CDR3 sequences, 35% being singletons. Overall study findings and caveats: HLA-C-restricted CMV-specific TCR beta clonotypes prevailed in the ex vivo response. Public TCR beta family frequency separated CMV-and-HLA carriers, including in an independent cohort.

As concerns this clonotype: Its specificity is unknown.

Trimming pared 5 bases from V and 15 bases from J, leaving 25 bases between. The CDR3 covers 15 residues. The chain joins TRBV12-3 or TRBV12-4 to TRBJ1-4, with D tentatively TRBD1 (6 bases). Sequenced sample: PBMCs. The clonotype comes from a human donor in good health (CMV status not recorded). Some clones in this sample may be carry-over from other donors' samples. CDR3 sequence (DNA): TGTGCCAGCAGTCCGCCAGGAGTCCCCATGAAGGGGGTGTTTTTT. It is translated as CASSPPGVPMKGVFF.